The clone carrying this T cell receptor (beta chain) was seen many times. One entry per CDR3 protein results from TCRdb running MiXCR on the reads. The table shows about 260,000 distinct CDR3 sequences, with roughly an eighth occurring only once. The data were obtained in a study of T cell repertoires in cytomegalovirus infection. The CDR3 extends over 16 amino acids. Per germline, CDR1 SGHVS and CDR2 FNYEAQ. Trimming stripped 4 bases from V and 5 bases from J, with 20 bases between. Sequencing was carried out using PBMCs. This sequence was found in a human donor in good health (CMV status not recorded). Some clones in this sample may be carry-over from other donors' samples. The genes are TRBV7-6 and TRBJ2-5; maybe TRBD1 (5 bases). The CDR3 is CASSSNPGRAAETQYF. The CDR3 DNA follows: TGTGCCAGCAGCTCAAATCCGGGCAGGGCGGCGGAGACCCAGTACTTC.